Presented here are 15 T cell receptor beta chains from one specimen sequenced in a study of Tregs in tolerant kidney transplant recipients. Sequencing was performed with immunoSEQ multiplex PCR; in TCRdb, only in-frame clones are kept and a portion is missing. The sample yields about 240,000 clones, approximately 83% seen once. The sample taken for sequencing was CD4+ T cells from blood. The source is a human donor in good health.

V usage is TRBV4-2 and J usage is TRBJ2-2; 12 bases line up with TRBD2. After removal of 4 bases from V and 5 bases from J, the junction contained 5 bases not matched to a gene. Germline V CDR1 and CDR2: LGHNA, YNFKEQ. CDR3 size: 16 residues. DNA of the CDR3: TGTGCCAGCAGCCGCCCTAGCGGGGGGGCGACCGGGGAGCTGTTTTTT. As protein: CASSRPSGGATGELFF.

The chain carries TRBV18 and TRBJ2-2, with D hard to call. Looked up from germline, CDR1 is KGHSH and CDR2 is LQKENI. CDR3 length: 16 amino acids. V lost 2 bases to trimming and J lost 1 base, with 11 bases between them. In nucleotides, the CDR3 is TGTGCCAGCTCACCATCCGTGAGGCGGAACACCGGGGAGCTGTTTTTT. Translated, it gives CASSPSVRRNTGELFF.

The rearrangement joins TRBV7-9 to TRBJ1-5, with 8 bases identical to TRBD1. The CDR3 is 14 amino acids. The V and J ends lost 5 bases and 9 bases, in that order; junction bases with no gene match: 9. Germline values: CDR1 SEHNR, CDR2 FQNEAQ (reference sequence). CDR3 region: CASSTGTGVRPQHF. The CDR3 nucleotides are TGTGCCAGCAGCACCGGGACAGGAGTCCGGCCCCAGCATTTT.

The genes are TRBV7-2 and TRBJ2-7, with TRBD1 matching over 8 bases. The germline gives CDR1 SGHTA, CDR2 FQGNSA. This CDR3 comprises 15 residues. Trimming at V came to 2 bases and at J to 6 bases, leaving 9 bases not matched to a gene. The CDR3 DNA is TGTGCCAGCAGCTTATGGACAGGGTTTTTTTTCGAGCAGTACTTC. Its translation: CASSLWTGFFFEQYF. Based on the CDR3 plus reference TRBV7-2 and TRBJ2-7, the full variable domain is GAGVSQSPSNKVTEKGKDVELRCDPISGHTALYWYRQSLGQGLEFLIYFQGNSAPDKSGLPSDRFSAERTGGSVSTLTIQRTQQEDSAVYLCASSLWTGFFFEQYFGPGTRLTVT.

The chain recombines TRBV27 with TRBJ2-7; D perhaps matches TRBD2 (5 bases). This CDR3 comprises 17 residues. The V and J ends lost 0 bases and 2 bases respectively, with 17 bases between them. The germline CDR1 and CDR2 sequences are MNHEY and SMNVEV (reference sequence). The CDR3 nucleotides read TGTGCCAGCAGTTTATCGGTTAGTGGGAGCGGACCCTACGAGCAGTACTTC. This sequence encodes CASSLSVSGSGPYEQYF.

CDR3 loop: CASSVGGGYLNTGELFF. CDR3 in DNA: TGTGCCAGCAGCGTAGGAGGGGGCTATTTGAACACCGGGGAGCTGTTTTTT. The gene calls are TRBV9 and TRBJ2-2, with TRBD1 matching over 7 bases. Germline CDR1 is SGDLS and CDR2 is YYNGEE. The CDR3 is 17 amino acids. The V segment lost 0 bases and the J segment 1 base; nucleotides outside the gene matches: 6.

The V and J genes are TRBV15 and TRBJ2-5; no clear D. The CDR3 is 15 residues long. V was pared by 0 bases and J by 2 bases, with 10 bases between. CDR1 LNHNV and CDR2 YYDKDF come from the germline V gene (reference sequence). This CDR3 reads CATSRDRASQETQYF. CDR3 DNA: TGTGCCACCAGCAGAGATCGAGCCAGTCAAGAGACCCAGTACTTC.

The rearrangement joins TRBV4-1 to TRBJ1-2; 9 bases line up with TRBD1. The CDR3 is 14 residues long. Trimming removed 1 base from V and 8 bases from J; junction bases left unmatched: 5. Germline-derived CDR1 and CDR2 are MGHRA and YSYEKL. CDR3 in DNA: TGCGCCAGCAGCCAAGTGGGACAGGGCTTCGGCTACACCTTC. It codes for CASSQVGQGFGYTF.

V is TRBV5-4 and J is TRBJ2-3; D gene uncertain. The V gene lost 1 base and the J gene lost 6 bases, with 15 bases spanning the gap. The CDR3 is 15 amino acids. Germline CDR1 is SGHNT and CDR2 is YYREEE (reference sequence). DNA for the CDR3: TGTGCCAGCAGCTTGCGACTGATCCCTATGGATACGCAGTATTTT. Translating it yields CASSLRLIPMDTQYF.

As regards this clone: The same CDR3 is also encoded by other DNA sequences in this sample. The genes are TRBV5-1 and TRBJ1-2, with D maybe TRBD1 (5 bases). CDR3 length: 13 amino acids. V was trimmed by 1 base and J by 4 bases, leaving 8 bases between them. Germline V gene sequence: CDR1 SGHRS, CDR2 YFSETQ. CDR3 nucleotide sequence: TGCGCCAGCAGCTTGTGGGGGATCTATGGCTACACCTTC. This codes for CASSLWGIYGYTF.

This clone was seen once. CDR3 protein: CASGGRWPEQFF. In nucleotides, the CDR3 is TGCGCCAGCGGCGGGAGGTGGCCTGAGCAGTTCTTC. J is TRBJ2-1 and V is TRBV5-1, with TRBD2 identical over 8 bases. This CDR3 has 12 residues. J was trimmed by 9 bases and V by 7 bases; bases with no gene match: 6. Germline V gene data show CDR1 as SGHRS and CDR2 as YFSETQ.

The chain joins TRBV10-3 to TRBJ2-7, with D possibly being TRBD1 (5 bases). Per the germline V gene, CDR1 is ENHRY and CDR2 is SYGVKD. The CDR3 contains 12 residues. Trimming stripped 11 bases from V and 1 base from J, with 12 bases between. The CDR3 region is CAASTGSYEQYF. The CDR3 DNA follows: TGTGCCGCCTCAACAGGATCCTACGAGCAGTACTTC.

The V and J genes are TRBV4-1 and TRBJ1-2, with D maybe TRBD1 (5 bases). Trimming left V 3 bases short and J 8 bases short, with 16 bases between. CDR1 MGHRA and CDR2 YSYEKL come from the germline V gene. This CDR3 contains 14 residues. DNA for the CDR3: TGCGCCAGCAGCCAGCGGGAACAGGCCCGGGGCTACACCTTC. Protein product: CASSQREQARGYTF.

The chain combines TRBV11-3 with TRBJ2-5; D call uncertain. Per germline, CDR1 SGHNT and CDR2 YENEEA. The CDR3 contains 12 residues. The germline V and J ends were trimmed by 5 bases and 10 bases, with 14 bases remaining between them. Here the CDR3 reads CASSVSQGNQYF. The CDR3 DNA reads as TGTGCCAGCAGCGTGAGCCAAGGAAACCAGTACTTC.

The chain combines TRBV30 with TRBJ1-6; D is unclear. The length of the CDR3 is 16 residues. The V end was cut by 0 bases, the J end by 0 bases, with 9 bases between. The germline CDR1 and CDR2 sequences are GTSNPN and SVGIG (reference sequence). DNA of the CDR3: TGTGCCTGGAGTGTACTCGGCGGCTCCTATAATTCACCCCTCCACTTT. Its translation is CAWSVLGGSYNSPLHF.